A selection of T cell receptor beta chains follows, all from one sample in a study of blood T cell repertoires in COVID-19. Method: immunoSEQ multiplex PCR; TCRdb's copy keeps in-frame clones and lacks some. The top ten hold approximately 5% of the sample, which has 210,000 or so clones, roughly 85% seen once. The sequenced sample was peripheral blood. These TCRs come from a man in his fifties or sixties with COVID-19, enrolled during active disease. The CDR3 runs from the conserved cysteine through the conserved F or W. A D gene is named only where the DNA matches it firmly. Size tells how often a clone was seen (once, few, many) or the class of an expanded clone, and some rows leave it out.

D gene,clone size,J gene,V gene,CDR3 protein,CDR3 DNA
TRBD2,-,TRBJ2-1,TRBV20-1,CSASFTSANEQFF,TGCAGTGCTAGTTTCACTAGCGCGAATGAGCAGTTCTTC
TRBD2,-,TRBJ2-5,TRBV2,CASSMRGFQETQYF,TGTGCCAGCAGTATGCGGGGGTTCCAAGAGACCCAGTACTTC
-,-,TRBJ1-3,TRBV28,CASSSFGLGNTIYF,TGTGCCAGCAGTTCGTTCGGTCTTGGAAACACCATATATTTT
-,-,TRBJ1-2,TRBV4-2,CASSQDRQTGYGYTF,TGTGCCAGCAGCCAAGATAGGCAGACTGGCTATGGCTACACCTTC
-,-,TRBJ1-1,TRBV19,CASSNGIYRIYTEAFF,TGTGCCAGTAGTAACGGGATATACCGGATATATACTGAAGCTTTCTTT
-,-,TRBJ1-1,TRBV19,CASSRLDVAEAFF,TGTGCCAGTAGTAGATTAGATGTCGCTGAAGCTTTCTTT
-,few,TRBJ1-5,TRBV5-6,CASSLAAGQPQHF,TGTGCCAGCAGCTTGGCCGCGGGTCAGCCCCAGCATTTT
TRBD2,-,TRBJ2-3,TRBV7-6,CASSLGIGGADTQYF,TGTGCCAGCAGCCTAGGTATCGGGGGGGCAGATACGCAGTATTTT
-,-,TRBJ2-5,TRBV7-9,CASSLEAAPQYF,TGTGCCAGCAGCTTAGAGGCGGCACCCCAGTACTTC
-,-,TRBJ1-1,TRBV5-5,CASSFFAALNTEAFF,TGTGCCAGCAGCTTTTTTGCGGCTCTGAACACTGAAGCTTTCTTT
TRBD2,few,TRBJ2-7,TRBV7-2,CASRTGGAYEQYF,TGTGCCAGCAGAACCGGGGGGGCCTACGAGCAGTACTTC
TRBD1,-,TRBJ2-7,TRBV4-3,CASSQDREYEQYF,TGCGCCAGCAGCCAGGACAGGGAGTACGAGCAGTACTTC
TRBD1,-,TRBJ2-1,TRBV28,CASSVLQGGDYNEQFF,TGTGCCAGCAGCGTTCTACAGGGGGGAGACTACAATGAGCAGTTCTTC
-,-,TRBJ2-3,TRBV5-1,CASSYGTSTDTQYF,TGCGCCAGCAGCTACGGGACTAGCACAGATACGCAGTATTTT
-,-,TRBJ1-3,TRBV6-1,CASSGSQSFSGNTIYF,TGTGCCAGCAGTGGGTCCCAGTCCTTCTCTGGAAACACCATATATTTT
TRBD1,once,TRBJ2-3,TRBV7-9,CASTRQGSTDTQYF,TGTGCCAGCACCCGACAGGGCTCCACAGATACGCAGTATTTT
TRBD1,once,TRBJ1-2,TRBV2,CASRNRDRGSYGYTF,TGTGCCAGCAGGAACCGGGACAGGGGATCCTATGGCTACACCTTC
-,-,TRBJ2-3,TRBV7-9,CASSLGEPRITDTQYF,TGTGCCAGCAGCTTAGGGGAGCCCCGGATCACAGATACGCAGTATTTT
TRBD2,once,TRBJ2-3,TRBV24-1,CATSDTKRGALTDTQYF,TGTGCCACCAGTGATACAAAGCGGGGGGCCCTCACAGATACGCAGTATTTT
-,-,TRBJ1-2,TRBV21-1,CASSKETDYGYTF,TGTGCCAGCAGCAAAGAAACGGACTATGGCTACACCTTC
-,-,TRBJ1-1,TRBV28,CASSFSQGHRDTEAFF,TGTGCCAGCAGTTTTTCGCAGGGACATAGGGACACTGAAGCTTTCTTT
TRBD1,-,TRBJ2-3,TRBV15,CATSRDRGSTDTQYF,TGTGCCACCAGCAGAGACAGGGGGAGCACAGATACGCAGTATTTT
-,-,TRBJ2-3,TRBV11-2,CASSLRLPQQGDTQYF,TGTGCCAGCAGCTTAAGGCTACCTCAACAGGGAGATACGCAGTATTTT
-,-,TRBJ2-1,TRBV7-2,CASSTARWGRLQGEQFF,TGTGCCAGCAGCACCGCTCGGTGGGGAAGACTACAGGGTGAGCAGTTCTTC
TRBD1,-,TRBJ1-5,TRBV4-3,CASSQTTGGQPQHF,TGCGCCAGCAGCCAAACGACAGGGGGTCAGCCCCAGCATTTT
-,-,TRBJ1-2,TRBV6-2/TRBV6-3,CASSYKPGTYGYTF,TGTGCCAGCAGTTACAAACCGGGTACCTATGGCTACACCTTC
TRBD1,-,TRBJ1-4,TRBV11-2,CASTRARGSGEKLFF,TGTGCCAGCACCCGAGCCAGGGGGAGTGGTGAAAAACTGTTTTTT
-,-,TRBJ2-2,TRBV5-4,CASSAGQPRTGELFF,TGTGCCAGCAGCGCTGGACAGCCAAGGACCGGGGAGCTGTTTTTT
TRBD1,-,TRBJ1-5,TRBV19,CASSRQGLDNQPQHF,TGTGCCAGTAGTAGACAGGGTCTAGACAATCAGCCCCAGCATTTT
-,few,TRBJ2-7,TRBV10-3,CAITERQSSYEQYF,TGTGCCATCACAGAGCGGCAGAGCTCCTACGAGCAGTACTTC
-,-,TRBJ1-6,TRBV5-3,CARSSWVDNYNSPLHF,TGTGCCAGAAGCTCCTGGGTGGACAACTATAATTCACCCCTCCACTTT
TRBD1,-,TRBJ2-7,TRBV10-2,CASSSGQVSSYEQYF,TGCGCCAGCAGTAGCGGACAGGTGAGCTCCTACGAGCAGTACTTC
TRBD1,-,TRBJ1-2,TRBV5-4,CASSLTGGEGGYTF,TGTGCCAGCAGCCTAACAGGGGGCGAGGGTGGCTACACCTTC
-,-,TRBJ1-5,TRBV24-1,CATSDFGANQPQHF,TGTGCCACCAGTGATTTTGGGGCAAATCAGCCCCAGCATTTT
TRBD1,-,TRBJ1-2,TRBV6-4,CASSPETGGGYTF,TGTGCCAGCAGCCCCGAGACAGGGGGTGGCTACACCTTC
-,-,TRBJ1-5,TRBV6-5,CATTQGRNQPQHF,TGTGCCACCACCCAGGGCCGGAATCAGCCCCAGCATTTT
-,-,TRBJ1-4,TRBV2,CASSVRQGNEKLFF,TGTGCCAGCAGTGTAAGGCAGGGAAATGAAAAACTGTTTTTT
-,-,TRBJ2-7,TRBV19,CASSIRTTYEQYF,TGTGCCAGTAGTATCAGGACAACCTACGAGCAGTACTTC
-,few,TRBJ1-5,TRBV11-2,CASSLYSNQPQHF,TGTGCCAGCAGCCTGTATAGCAATCAGCCCCAGCATTTT
-,-,TRBJ1-2,TRBV6-2/TRBV6-3,CASSSAGFGYTF,TGTGCCAGCAGTTCCGCCGGTTTTGGCTACACCTTC
TRBD2,-,TRBJ2-1,TRBV3-1/TRBV3-2,CASSGGAGESYNEQFF,TGTGCCAGCAGCGGGGGAGCGGGGGAATCCTACAATGAGCAGTTCTTC
-,-,TRBJ2-2,TRBV14,CASSQDQGRVIDTGELFF,TGTGCCAGCAGCCAAGATCAGGGCAGGGTCATAGACACCGGGGAGCTGTTTTTT
-,-,TRBJ2-1,TRBV6-1,CASSEASGPNEQFF,TGTGCCAGCAGTGAAGCGTCAGGGCCCAATGAGCAGTTCTTC
-,-,TRBJ2-5,TRBV5-1,CASSWDSKETQYF,TGCGCCAGCAGCTGGGACTCGAAAGAGACCCAGTACTTC
-,few,TRBJ1-2,TRBV7-3,CASSPSAGPNGYTF,TGTGCCAGCAGCCCCTCAGCAGGGCCAAATGGCTACACCTTC
TRBD2,-,TRBJ2-5,TRBV30,CAWRAGTRTKETQYF,TGTGCCTGGAGGGCCGGGACTAGAACGAAAGAGACCCAGTACTTC